This T cell receptor (beta chain) stems from a study of blood T cell repertoires in COVID-19. Study-level information: Samples came from the United States, Italy and Spain, spanning acute and convalescent COVID-19. The analysed material was cDNA or gDNA that came from T cells, B-cell-depleted T cells, or PBMCs.

Germline V gene data show CDR1 as MNHEY and CDR2 as SVGAGI. V lost 0 bases and J lost 8, with 19 bases in between. The CDR3 runs 16 residues. Authors' processing steps: Estimation of nucleated cell counts was performed using reference gene primer amplification. The protocol was immunoSEQ multiplex PCR, while the TCRdb copy is restricted to in-frame clones and leaves out a portion. That table gives V, J and clone size, and the DNA gave D and trimming. This sample yields some 160,000 clones, of which around 83% are seen a single time; around a fifth belongs to the top ten. Sample: peripheral blood. The receptor comes from a woman in her seventies who had recovered from COVID-19. This chain links TRBV6-5 with TRBJ1-2; tentatively, D is TRBD1 (6 bases). The DNA of the CDR3 is TGTGCCAGCAGTTACTCCTCCTGGGGGGGGGCGGGCGGCTACACCTTC. Encoded protein: CASSYSSWGGAGGYTF.